One sample yielded the 28 T cell receptor beta chains listed below, sequenced in a study of shared clonotypes between healthy human individuals. Sequencing was performed with immunoSEQ multiplex PCR; in TCRdb, only in-frame clones are kept and a portion is missing. The table has fewer than 1.8 million clones, around 98.5% seen once. Material for sequencing was naive CD4+ T cells sorted from blood. The sample's subset: CD45RA+ positively selected. The origin of the receptors is a man aged 25-45 years in good health.

The CDR3 DNA is TGTGCCAGCAGTTTGACAGCGAGCACAGATACGCAGTATTTT. It encodes CASSLTASTDTQYF. The V call is TRBV6-6, the J call TRBJ2-3; weak D call: TRBD1 (5 bases). Trimming shortened V by 4 bases and J by 0 bases, and 8 bases separated the two germline ends. The CDR3 is 14 residues long. In germline, CDR1 is MNHNY, CDR2 SVGAGI (reference sequence).

This rearrangement joins TRBV2 to TRBJ1-5; possibly TRBD1 for D (5 bases). This CDR3 is built from 17 residues. The germline V and J ends were trimmed by 5 bases and 0 bases, with 17 bases remaining between them. Germline-derived CDR1 and CDR2 are SNHLY and FYNNEI. CDR3 protein: CASSPLRTPYSNQPQHF. The DNA for the CDR3 is TGTGCCAGCAGTCCTCTCCGGACACCCTATAGCAATCAGCCCCAGCATTTT.

In its sample, this clone was seen once. The V and J genes are TRBV6-4 and TRBJ1-5; D is uncertain. The germline V and J ends were trimmed by 4 bases and 4 bases, with 8 bases remaining between them. CDR1 and CDR2 (germline): MRHNA, SNTAGT. CDR3 length: 13 amino acids. DNA of the CDR3: TGTGCCAGCAGTGCGAATTTAAATCAGCCCCAGCATTTT. Encoded protein: CASSANLNQPQHF.

J is TRBJ1-1 and V is TRBV11-2, with 8 bases identical to TRBD1. The CDR3 is 13 amino acids. Losses at the gene ends were 7 bases for V and 2 bases for J; bases not matched to a gene: 3. Germline-derived CDR1 and CDR2 are SGHAT and FQNNGV. The DNA for the CDR3 is TGTGCCAGCATGACAGGGGCCAACACTGAAGCTTTCTTT. Its protein is CASMTGANTEAFF.

The chain couples TRBV29-1 to TRBJ1-2; D is ambiguous. The CDR3 spans 13 residues. In germline, CDR1 is SQVTM, CDR2 ANQGSEA. V lost 5 bases and J lost 6, with 16 bases in between. This chain's CDR3 is CSVIRLSGDGYTF. The CDR3 region has the DNA TGCAGCGTTATCAGGTTATCGGGCGATGGCTACACCTTC.

The chain has TRBV2 and TRBJ2-4; D gene uncertain. CDR1 and CDR2 (germline): SNHLY, FYNNEI. The CDR3 has 12 residues. Trimming pared 3 bases from V and 9 bases from J, leaving 9 bases between. The CDR3 protein is CASSDPLSIQYF. CDR3 sequence (DNA): TGTGCCAGCAGTGACCCTCTCAGCATTCAGTACTTC.

The V and J genes are TRBV14 and TRBJ2-3; tentatively, D is TRBD2 (6 bases). Between the trimmed V and J ends, which lost 0 bases and 8 bases, there was a span of 9 bases. The CDR3 sequence is 13 residues long. CDR1 and CDR2 (germline): SGHDN, FVKESK. The CDR3 loop reads CASSQERGGTQYF. DNA for the CDR3: TGTGCCAGCAGCCAAGAAAGGGGAGGTACGCAGTATTTT.

The rearrangement joins TRBV7-9 to TRBJ2-5; D tentatively fits TRBD1 or TRBD2 (6 bases each). V was shortened by 4 bases and J by 2 bases, with 14 bases between the two germline ends. CDR1 and CDR2 (germline): SEHNR, FQNEAQ (reference sequence). This CDR3 has 15 residues. CDR3 loop: CASSYGRRGQETQYF. The CDR3 bases are TGTGCCAGCAGCTACGGACGGAGGGGGCAAGAGACCCAGTACTTC.

This chain links TRBV5-4 with TRBJ1-1; unclear D gene. Germline CDR1 and CDR2: SGHNT and YYREEE (reference sequence). Trimming cost V 2 bases and J 4 bases, with 9 bases left between them. This CDR3 has 13 amino acids. CDR3 loop: CASSFGESTEAFF. As DNA, the CDR3 is TGTGCCAGCAGCTTTGGGGAGAGCACTGAAGCTTTCTTT.

The CDR3 region is CASSPRKGRGNTIYF. The CDR3 DNA reads as TGTGCCAGCAGCCCTAGAAAGGGTCGTGGAAACACCATATATTTT. The chain links TRBV11-2 to TRBJ1-3; D gene unclear. The CDR3 consists of 15 residues. The V end was cut by 5 bases, the J end by 3 bases, with 14 bases between. Germline CDR1 SGHAT, CDR2 FQNNGV.

Remarks on this clone: This same CDR3 is encoded by further DNA sequences in the sample. The chain uses TRBV9 and TRBJ1-1; D is ambiguous. Germline V CDR1 and CDR2: SGDLS, YYNGEE. V lost 0 bases and J lost 0, with 3 bases in between. The CDR3 totals 13 residues. The CDR3: CASSVALNTEAFF. The CDR3 DNA sequence: TGTGCCAGCAGCGTAGCATTGAACACTGAAGCTTTCTTT.

The chain has TRBV6-5 and TRBJ1-5; 8 nucleotides match TRBD1. The CDR3 spans 15 residues. From germline, CDR1 is MNHEY and CDR2 SVGAGI. Unmatched junction bases numbered 6, after V lost 6 bases and J lost 2 bases. The CDR3 sequence is CASSPRGRGNQPQHF. The CDR3 DNA sequence: TGTGCCAGCAGCCCCAGGGGGCGCGGCAATCAGCCCCAGCATTTT.

V and J are TRBV28 and TRBJ2-3, with a tentative D call TRBD1 (6 bases). Per germline, CDR1 MDHEN and CDR2 SYDVKM. Trimming cost V 5 bases and J 10 bases, with 22 bases left between them. The CDR3 contains 15 residues. CDR3 in DNA: TGTGCCAGCAGTATAGGCAGGGGCGGGCCCCTTCCGCAGTATTTT. It encodes CASSIGRGGPLPQYF.

This clone was seen only once. The chain carries TRBV7-2 and TRBJ1-3, with D perhaps matching TRBD1 (5 bases). Trimming pared 5 bases from V and 0 bases from J, leaving 11 bases between. From germline, CDR1 is SGHTA and CDR2 FQGNSA. The CDR3 contains 15 residues. The CDR3 DNA sequence: TGTGCCAGCAGCCCCGGGGCGGGCTCTGGAAACACCATATATTTT. This translates into CASSPGAGSGNTIYF.

V is TRBV11-3 and J is TRBJ2-7; D gene unclear. Germline-derived CDR1 and CDR2 are SGHNT and YENEEA. There are 15 residues in the CDR3. V was pared by 3 bases and J by 5 bases, with 17 bases between. This CDR3 is CASSFEEQEVHEQYF. CDR3 bases: TGTGCCAGCAGCTTCGAGGAGCAAGAAGTTCACGAGCAGTACTTC.

The chain has TRBV5-5 and TRBJ2-2, with 13 bases lining up with TRBD2. The length of the CDR3 is 17 residues. V was pared by 4 bases and J by 5 bases, with 8 bases of the junction left unmatched. Germline CDR1 is SGHKS and CDR2 is YYEKEE (reference sequence). CDR3: CASSGGLAGVGTGELFF. The CDR3 region has the DNA TGTGCCAGCAGCGGTGGACTAGCGGGAGTAGGTACCGGGGAGCTGTTTTTT.

This rearrangement joins TRBV7-8 to TRBJ2-7; D perhaps matches TRBD1 (5 bases). CDR1 is SGHVS, CDR2 FQNEAQ, per germline. This CDR3 has 14 amino acids. Trimming pared 6 bases from V and 3 bases from J, leaving 15 bases between. The CDR3 bases are TGTGCCAGCAGTCCCGACCCCAGGGTCTACGAGCAGTACTTC. Residues: CASSPDPRVYEQYF.

The chain has TRBV28 and TRBJ2-5; D ambiguous. CDR1 is MDHEN and CDR2 is SYDVKM in the germline V gene. The CDR3 is made up of 11 amino acids. The V end lost 1 base, the J end lost 6 bases, and 3 bases lay between the germline ends. The CDR3 is CASSLSKTQYF. CDR3 bases: TGTGCCAGCAGTTTATCTAAGACCCAGTACTTC. The whole variable domain, filled in from reference TRBV28 and TRBJ2-5, reads DVKVTQSSRYLVKRTGEKVFLECVQDMDHENMFWYRQDPGLGLRLIYFSYDVKMKEKGDIPEGYSVSREKKERFSLILESASTNQTSMYLCASSLSKTQYFGPGTRLLVL.

The rearrangement links TRBV9 to TRBJ1-5, with TRBD1 matching over 7 bases. Germline assignment: CDR1 SGDLS and CDR2 YYNGEE. The CDR3 covers 18 residues. The V and J ends lost 1 base and 1 base, in that order; junction bases with no gene match: 11. CDR3 nucleotide sequence: TGTGCCAGCAGCGTACCCAGACAGGGACGGCTGAGCAATCAGCCCCAGCATTTT. Amino acids: CASSVPRQGRLSNQPQHF. Drawing the rest from reference TRBV9 and TRBJ1-5, the complete variable domain is DSGVTQTPKHLITATGQRVTLRCSPRSGDLSVYWYQQSLDQGLQFLIQYYNGEERAKGNILERFSAQQFPDLHSELNLSSLELGDSALYFCASSVPRQGRLSNQPQHFGDGTRLSIL.

V is TRBV4-1 and J is TRBJ1-4; D is perhaps TRBD1 (6 bases). In germline, CDR1 is MGHRA, CDR2 YSYEKL. V dropped 3 bases and J dropped 7 bases, with 9 bases sitting between them. The CDR3 sequence is 13 residues long. The CDR3 spells CASSQLQGEKLFF. For the CDR3, the DNA is TGCGCCAGCAGCCAGTTACAGGGTGAAAAACTGTTTTTT.

The chain links TRBV16 to TRBJ2-2, with D unresolved. The CDR3 loop spans 14 amino acids. V gave up 2 bases and J gave up 1 base, with 5 bases separating them. Germline lookup yields CDR1 KGHSY and CDR2 FQNENV. The CDR3: CASSQIRNTGELFF. CDR3 in DNA: TGTGCCAGCAGCCAAATAAGGAACACCGGGGAGCTGTTTTTT.

This chain connects TRBV4-1 to TRBJ1-2; D unclear. Trimming removed 1 base at V and 4 bases at J, with 10 bases between. Germline CDR1 and CDR2: MGHRA and YSYEKL. This CDR3 has 14 amino acids. This CDR3 is CASSQVPGSYGYTF. CDR3 nucleotides: TGCGCCAGCAGCCAAGTACCGGGCAGCTATGGCTACACCTTC.

This clone occurred once. The chain recombines TRBV15 with TRBJ2-5; TRBD2 aligns across 7 bases. Germline CDR1 and CDR2: LNHNV and YYDKDF (reference sequence). The CDR3 consists of 14 residues. Trimming at V came to 0 bases and at J to 4 bases, leaving 2 bases not matched to a gene. Here the CDR3 DNA reads TGTGCCACCAGCAGAGATTGGGGGGGAGAGACCCAGTACTTC. Protein: CATSRDWGGETQYF.

Written as DNA, the CDR3 is TGTGCCAGCAGCTTAGGGCGGTTGGGGACATTTAATCAGCCCCAGCATTTT. This gives the protein CASSLGRLGTFNQPQHF. The rearrangement uses TRBV11-2 and TRBJ1-5, with D maybe TRBD1 (6 bases). This CDR3 has 17 amino acids. Trimming took 1 base from V and 4 from J, leaving 17 bases between them. The V gene's germline CDR1 is SGHAT and CDR2 FQNNGV.

The V gene is TRBV28, the J gene TRBJ2-7, with 7 bases identical to TRBD2. This CDR3 comprises 12 residues. Germline trimming cut 5 bases from V and 4 bases from J; bases unmatched to any gene: 2. The germline gives CDR1 MDHEN, CDR2 SYDVKM. This CDR3 reads CASSVAGYEQYF. CDR3 nucleotide sequence: TGTGCCAGCAGTGTAGCGGGTTACGAGCAGTACTTC.

This chain connects TRBV6-1 to TRBJ2-5; D is undetermined. Looked up from germline, CDR1 is MNHNS and CDR2 is SASEGT. The CDR3 length is 12 residues. V lost 3 bases and J lost 7, with 9 bases in between. The DNA for the CDR3 is TGTGCCAGCAGTGAGGTGGAACGGACCCAGTACTTC. This codes for CASSEVERTQYF.

The chain is built from TRBV6-4 and TRBJ1-3; the match to TRBD1 covers 9 bases. The CDR3 loop spans 20 amino acids. The V gene's germline CDR1 is MRHNA and CDR2 SNTAGT. Unmatched junction bases numbered 22, after V lost 7 bases and J lost 3 bases. The CDR3 loop is CASTPPGTGCPQNGGNTIYF. The CDR3 region has the DNA TGTGCCAGCACCCCACCCGGGACAGGGTGCCCGCAAAACGGTGGAAACACCATATATTTT.

The V gene is TRBV5-6, the J gene TRBJ2-7; 8 nucleotides match TRBD1. Trimming took 4 bases from V and 6 from J; bases not matched to a gene: 15. The CDR3 has 16 amino acids. Germline V CDR1 and CDR2: SGHDT, YYEEEE. In nucleotides, the CDR3 is TGTGCCAGCAGCGTCGGGACAGGAAGGAGAAGTCTCGAGCAGTACTTC. Translation gives CASSVGTGRRSLEQYF.